This TCR beta chain was sequenced in a study of tumor and adjacent non-tumor tissue in lung cancer. About the research overall: Some 4.2 million productive TCRbeta reads were obtained per sample on average.

Study-level results: Tumor tissue had significantly higher TCR diversity than normal lung.

A modified ARM-PCR protocol with three rounds of nested PCR amplified TCRbeta. TCRdb analysed the multiplex PCR reads with MiXCR anew, one entry per CDR3 protein. The data show 75,000 to 100,000 distinct CDR3 sequences, with about 70% seen just once and approximately 20% held by the top ten. About this clonotype: What it binds is unknown.

Trimming shortened V by 11 bases and J by 14 bases, and 25 bases separated the two germline ends. The CDR3 contains 13 residues. The V gene's germline CDR1 is MNHNS and CDR2 SASEGT. The template was RNA from unsorted bulk tissue. Newly diagnosed lung cancer patients had thoracic surgery in China, August–late 2014, without prior chemotherapy. Sequencing input: lung tumor tissue. V usage is TRBV6-1 and J usage is TRBJ1-5, with unresolved D. The source of this sequence is a man aged 55 to 70 with non-small cell lung cancer. Written as DNA, the CDR3 is TGTGCCCGCGAGGTCTATAGCAATCAGCGCAAGCATTTT. Its translation: CAREVYSNQRKHF.